Below are 9 T cell receptor beta chains sequenced from a single sample in a study of T cell changes during pregnancy in multiple sclerosis. The protocol was immunoSEQ multiplex PCR, while the TCRdb copy is restricted to in-frame clones and leaves out a portion. The sample has 55,000 to 65,000 clones, over 85% seen once. The specimen was peripheral blood, collected in the first trimester of pregnancy. The receptors were gathered from a female donor in good health, enrolled as a control in a pregnancy study.

The rearrangement joins TRBV29-1 to TRBJ2-1, with 10 bases that match TRBD2. J was trimmed by 0 bases and V by 5 bases; bases with no gene match: 7. This CDR3 comprises 16 residues. The germline V gene encodes CDR1 SQVTM and CDR2 ANQGSEA. The CDR3 spells CSVKEASGSSYNEQFF. In DNA form, the CDR3 reads TGCAGCGTTAAGGAGGCTAGCGGGAGCTCCTACAATGAGCAGTTCTTC.

CDR3 residues: CAISESVGSYEQYF. CDR3 coding DNA: TGTGCCATCAGTGAGTCGGTCGGCTCCTACGAGCAGTACTTC. The genes are TRBV10-3 and TRBJ2-7; no reliable D call. The V end was cut by 0 bases, the J end by 0 bases, with 6 bases between. This CDR3 contains 14 residues. CDR1 is ENHRY, CDR2 SYGVKD, per germline.

There are a few counts of this clone. The chain joins TRBV19 to TRBJ1-6; possible D gene TRBD1, 6 bases. Trimming shortened V by 7 bases and J by 4 bases, and 17 bases separated the two germline ends. CDR3 length equals 16 residues. Germline CDR1 and CDR2: LNHDA and SQIVND (reference sequence). The CDR3 nucleotides read TGTGCCAGTACCCTGACAGGCATCACTTATAATTCACCCCTCCACTTT. It is translated as CASTLTGITYNSPLHF.

V and J are TRBV7-2 and TRBJ1-5; 9 bases map to TRBD1. CDR1 is SGHTA, CDR2 FQGNSA, per germline. The CDR3 length is 15 residues. V was pared by 7 bases and J by 5 bases, with 9 bases of the junction left unmatched. DNA of the CDR3: TGTGCCAGCACCGCCGGGACAGGGAGGGATCAGCCCCAGCATTTT. Translation gives CASTAGTGRDQPQHF.

The chain uses TRBV7-8 and TRBJ1-5, with TRBD1 as a possible D gene (6 bases). The CDR3 consists of 15 residues. The germline gives CDR1 SGHVS, CDR2 FQNEAQ. V was clipped by 3 bases and J by 4 bases, with 13 bases between them. The CDR3 here is CASSFAGVSNQPQHF. CDR3 in DNA: TGTGCCAGCAGCTTCGCAGGGGTCTCGAATCAGCCCCAGCATTTT. The full variable domain, with the rest looked up from reference TRBV7-8 and TRBJ1-5, is GAGVSQSPRYKVAKRGQDVALRCDPISGHVSLFWYQQALGQGPEFLTYFQNEAQLDKSGLPSDRFFAERPEGSVSTLKIQRTQQEDSAVYLCASSFAGVSNQPQHFGDGTRLSIL.

The V call is TRBV11-2, the J call TRBJ2-2; D possibly corresponds to TRBD1 (5 bases). CDR3 size: 14 residues. Germline loops: CDR1 SGHAT, CDR2 FQNNGV. Trimming removed 2 bases at V and 3 bases at J, with 7 bases between. The CDR3 region is CASSLFRDTGELFF. CDR3 DNA sequence: TGTGCCAGCAGCTTATTCAGGGACACCGGGGAGCTGTTTTTT.

The gene calls are TRBV7-3 and TRBJ1-1; 7 nucleotides match TRBD1. This CDR3 spans 14 amino acids. Germline lookup yields CDR1 SGHTA and CDR2 FQGTGA. V gave up 5 bases and J gave up 2 bases; unmatched junction bases: 5. CDR3 nucleotides: TGTGCCAGCAGCGTACAGGGGACCAACACTGAAGCTTTCTTT. Protein product: CASSVQGTNTEAFF.

The gene calls are TRBV5-1 and TRBJ2-5; 7 nucleotides agree with TRBD1. The CDR3 sequence is 18 residues long. V trimming: 1 base; J trimming: 5 bases; junction bases outside the gene matches: 17. Germline loops: CDR1 SGHRS, CDR2 YFSETQ. CDR3 DNA sequence: TGCGCCAGCAGCTTGAGGGGGCAAGGGAGCGGACGTTTGGAGACCCAGTACTTC. It yields the protein CASSLRGQGSGRLETQYF.

DNA of the CDR3: TGTGCCAGCAGCTTGACACAGGGGGACGATTCACCCCTCCACTTT. Protein sequence: CASSLTQGDDSPLHF. The V and J genes are TRBV5-6 and TRBJ1-6; 8 positions match TRBD1. V shed 1 base and J 8 bases; nucleotides not matched to a gene: 5. The CDR3 has 15 amino acids. Per the germline V gene, CDR1 is SGHDT and CDR2 is YYEEEE. The full variable domain, completed using reference TRBV5-6 and TRBJ1-6, is DAGVTQSPTHLIKTRGQQVTLRCSPKSGHDTVSWYQQALGQGPQFIFQYYEEEERQRGNFPDRFSGHQFPNYSSELNVNALLLGDSALYLCASSLTQGDDSPLHFGNGTRLTVT.